The sequence of this T cell receptor beta chain was determined in a study of blood T cells in healthy people across ages. This clonotype was seen only a few times. Primed by a sample-barcoded 5' primer and a J-beta primer mix, a second PCR proceeded for 7 to 11 cycles. TCRdb re-derived calls from the 5' RACE reads in MiXCR, one entry per CDR3 protein. The table shows roughly 900,000 distinct CDR3 sequences, with about 44% occurring only once. V dropped 1 base and J dropped 5 bases, with 21 bases sitting between them. The CDR3 contains 17 residues. Germline V lookup: CDR1 SQVTM, CDR2 ANQGSEA. The rearrangement uses TRBV29-1 and TRBJ2-1, with D possibly being TRBD2 (7 bases). The source of this sequence is a man younger than 40 in good health. The sequenced sample was blood. The CDR3 spells CSVEGGTYERGDNEQFF. The CDR3 DNA reads as TGCAGCGTTGAAGGCGGGACATACGAGCGGGGCGACAATGAGCAGTTCTTC.